The rows below give T cell receptor beta chains drawn from one sample of a study of beta chain features in type 1 diabetes. Sequenced by immunoSEQ multiplex PCR; TCRdb stores in-frame clones only, minus some. Found here are over 90,000 clones, under 30% of them singletons; the top ten hold less than 0.65%. Input material: central memory CD4+ T cells from blood. Source of these receptors: a woman under 30 with type 1 diabetes. CDR3s include the opening cysteine and the closing phenylalanine or tryptophan. The D gene is left open where the match is weak. Some rows have no size entry. The others give once, few or many, or a class for an expanded clone.

-	TRBV5-1	TRBD1	TRBJ2-3	TGCGCCAGCAGCCAGGGACAGCGCACAGATACGCAGTATTTT	CASSQGQRTDTQYF
few	TRBV4-3	-	TRBJ2-2	TGCGCCAGCAGCCGAGAGAACTCGAACACCGGGGAGCTGTTTTTT	CASSRENSNTGELFF
few	TRBV5-6	TRBD2	TRBJ2-1	TGTGCCAGCAGCTCGGGGCTGGCGGGAGTCCTTTACAATGAGCAGTTCTTC	CASSSGLAGVLYNEQFF
-	TRBV12-5	TRBD1	TRBJ1-3	TGTGCTAGTGGCACAGGGGGCTCTGGAAACACCATATATTTT	CASGTGGSGNTIYF
-	TRBV6-5	TRBD2	TRBJ2-4	TGTGCCAGCAGTTGGGGCGGGAGTCGGTACATTCAGTACTTC	CASSWGGSRYIQYF
-	TRBV5-1	-	TRBJ1-1	TGCGCCAGCAGCCAAGTGTTGGGGAGCGGCACTGAAGCTTTCTTT	CASSQVLGSGTEAFF
once	TRBV30	-	TRBJ1-2	TGTGCCTGGCCGGGTCTAGATGGCTACACCTTC	CAWPGLDGYTF
-	TRBV6-5	TRBD1	TRBJ1-2	TGTGCCAGCAGTTACACGGGACAGGTTGGCGGCTACACCTTC	CASSYTGQVGGYTF
few	TRBV7-9	TRBD2	TRBJ2-3	TGTGCCAGCAGCTTAGGCTCTAGCGGGTATAGCACAGATACGCAGTATTTT	CASSLGSSGYSTDTQYF
-	TRBV18	-	TRBJ2-1	TGTGCCAGCTCACCAAAAGTCAGGGACAATGAGCAGTTCTTC	CASSPKVRDNEQFF
-	TRBV5-1	TRBD1	TRBJ2-5	TGCGCCAGCAGCCCCACCGGGACAGGGAAAGAGACCCAGTACTTC	CASSPTGTGKETQYF
-	TRBV5-1	-	TRBJ2-5	TGCGCCAGTAGCCGCTTAGCTCAAGAGACCCAGTACTTC	CASSRLAQETQYF
-	TRBV4-2	TRBD2	TRBJ2-1	TGTGCCAGCAGCCAACGAGAACTAGCGGGACCGTACAATGAGCAGTTCTTC	CASSQRELAGPYNEQFF
few	TRBV18	TRBD2	TRBJ2-1	TGTGCCAGCTCACCACGCGAGGCGGGAGGCTTCGCCTACAATGAGCAGTTCTTC	CASSPREAGGFAYNEQFF
-	TRBV7-3	-	TRBJ2-7	TGTGCCAGCAGCTTAAATCCGGGGTTTGGCGAGCAGTACTTC	CASSLNPGFGEQYF
few	TRBV30	TRBD2	TRBJ2-7	TGTGCCTGGAGTTACCCGGGACTAGCGGGAGGTAGGGCCTTCTACGAGCAGTACTTC	CAWSYPGLAGGRAFYEQYF
-	TRBV7-2	-	TRBJ2-3	TGTGCCAGCAGCTTAGCGGAGGACGATACGCAGTATTTT	CASSLAEDDTQYF
few	TRBV18	TRBD1	TRBJ1-2	TGTGCCAGCTCACCATCACAGGGGAAGATCTATGGCTACACCTTC	CASSPSQGKIYGYTF
-	TRBV30	-	TRBJ2-5	TGTGCCTGGAGTATGGAGGATCGGGGGACCCAGTACTTC	CAWSMEDRGTQYF
-	TRBV2	-	TRBJ1-2	TGTGCCAGCAGTGAAAATCGAGGGGGTACTGGCTACACCTTC	CASSENRGGTGYTF